This T cell receptor (beta chain) originates from a study of blood T cell repertoires in COVID-19. Study-level information: Sites across the United States, Italy and Spain contributed samples from acute and convalescent COVID-19. T cells, B-cell-depleted T cells, or PBMCs provided the cDNA or gDNA that served as material.

One Seattle source followed patients from active infection through their disease course. This clone was observed a handful of times. The CDR3 runs 15 residues. The V segment lost 5 bases and the J segment 0 bases; nucleotides outside the gene matches: 2. The V gene's germline CDR1 is SGHTA and CDR2 FQGNSA. The protocol was immunoSEQ multiplex PCR, while the TCRdb copy is restricted to in-frame clones and leaves out a portion. The data contain more than 60,000 clones, about 86% of them singletons. Sequencing was carried out using peripheral blood. The rearrangement uses TRBV7-2 and TRBJ2-5, with 11 nucleotides matching TRBD2. This receptor was identified in a man aged 80 or over with COVID-19, enrolled during active disease. The CDR3 bases are TGTGCCAGCAGCCGTAGCGGGGGGGACCAAGAGACCCAGTACTTC. This encodes CASSRSGGDQETQYF.